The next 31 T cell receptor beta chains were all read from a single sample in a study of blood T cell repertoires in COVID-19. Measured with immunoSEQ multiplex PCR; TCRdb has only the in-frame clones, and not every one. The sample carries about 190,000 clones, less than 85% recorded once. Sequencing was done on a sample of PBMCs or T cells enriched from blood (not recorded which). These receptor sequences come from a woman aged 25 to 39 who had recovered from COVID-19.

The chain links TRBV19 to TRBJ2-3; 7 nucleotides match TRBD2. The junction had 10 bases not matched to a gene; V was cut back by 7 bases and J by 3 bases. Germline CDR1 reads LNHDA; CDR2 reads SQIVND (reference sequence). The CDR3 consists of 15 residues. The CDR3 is CASIRTAGITDTQYF. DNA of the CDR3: TGTGCCAGTATCAGAACAGCGGGAATAACAGATACGCAGTATTTT.

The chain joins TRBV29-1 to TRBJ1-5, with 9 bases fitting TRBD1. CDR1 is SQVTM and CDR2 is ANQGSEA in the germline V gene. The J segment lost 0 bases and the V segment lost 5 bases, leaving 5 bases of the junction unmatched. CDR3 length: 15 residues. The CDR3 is CSVWTGVGSNQPQHF. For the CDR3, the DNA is TGCAGCGTTTGGACAGGGGTGGGTAGCAATCAGCCCCAGCATTTT.

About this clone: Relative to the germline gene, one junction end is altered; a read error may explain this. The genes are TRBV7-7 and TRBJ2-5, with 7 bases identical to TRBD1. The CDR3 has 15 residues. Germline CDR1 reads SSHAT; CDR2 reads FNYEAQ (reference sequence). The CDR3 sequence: CASSLATGVYETQYF. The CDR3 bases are TGTGCTAGCAGCTTAGCTACAGGGGTTTACGAGACCCAGTACTTC.

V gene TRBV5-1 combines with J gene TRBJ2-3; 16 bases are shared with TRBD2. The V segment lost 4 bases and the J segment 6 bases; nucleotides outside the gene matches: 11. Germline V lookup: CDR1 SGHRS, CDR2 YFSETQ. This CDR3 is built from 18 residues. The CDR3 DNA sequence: TGCGCCAGCAGCCCCGGGACTAGCGGGGGGGCCCCTATGGATACGCAGTATTTT. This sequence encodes CASSPGTSGGAPMDTQYF.

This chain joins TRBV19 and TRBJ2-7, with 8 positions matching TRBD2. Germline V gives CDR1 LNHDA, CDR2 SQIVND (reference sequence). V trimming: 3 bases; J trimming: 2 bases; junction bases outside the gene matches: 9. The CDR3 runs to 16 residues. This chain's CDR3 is CASSISSGLITYEQYF. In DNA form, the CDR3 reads TGTGCCAGTAGTATTTCTAGCGGGCTCATAACCTACGAGCAGTACTTC.

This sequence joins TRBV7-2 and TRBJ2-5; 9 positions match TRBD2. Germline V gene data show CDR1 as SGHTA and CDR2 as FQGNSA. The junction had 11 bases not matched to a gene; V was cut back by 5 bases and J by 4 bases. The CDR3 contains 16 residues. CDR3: CASSREGSGGLETQYF. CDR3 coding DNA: TGTGCCAGCAGCAGAGAAGGTAGCGGGGGCCTAGAGACCCAGTACTTC.

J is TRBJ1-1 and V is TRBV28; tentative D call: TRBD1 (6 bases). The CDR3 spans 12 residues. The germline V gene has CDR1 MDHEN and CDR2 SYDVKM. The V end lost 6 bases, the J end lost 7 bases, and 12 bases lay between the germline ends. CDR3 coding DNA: TGTGCCAGCAGGTATCTACAGGGTGAAGCTTTCTTT. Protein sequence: CASRYLQGEAFF.

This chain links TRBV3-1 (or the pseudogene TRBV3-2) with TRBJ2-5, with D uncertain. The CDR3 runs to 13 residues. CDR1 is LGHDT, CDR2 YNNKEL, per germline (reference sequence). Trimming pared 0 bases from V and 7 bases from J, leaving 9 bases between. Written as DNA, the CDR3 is TGTGCCAGCAGCCAAGAGCATTCGGGGACCCAGTACTTC. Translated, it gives CASSQEHSGTQYF.

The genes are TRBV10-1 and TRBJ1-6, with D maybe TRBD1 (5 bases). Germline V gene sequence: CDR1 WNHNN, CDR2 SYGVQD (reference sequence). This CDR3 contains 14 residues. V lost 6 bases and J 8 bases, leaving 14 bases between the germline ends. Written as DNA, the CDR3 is TGCGCCAGCAGCGACTCAGGGACTCATTCACCCCTCCACTTT. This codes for CASSDSGTHSPLHF.

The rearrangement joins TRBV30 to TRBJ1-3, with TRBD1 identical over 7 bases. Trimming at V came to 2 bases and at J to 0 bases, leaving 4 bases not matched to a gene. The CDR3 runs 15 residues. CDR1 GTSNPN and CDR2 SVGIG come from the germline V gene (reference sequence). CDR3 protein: CAWSPGQISGNTIYF. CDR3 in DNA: TGTGCCTGGAGTCCGGGACAGATCTCTGGAAACACCATATATTTT. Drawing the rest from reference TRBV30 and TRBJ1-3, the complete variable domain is SQTIHQWPATLVQPVGSPLSLECTVEGTSNPNLYWYRQAAGRGLQLLFYSVGIGQISSEVPQNLSASRPQDRQFILSSKKLLLSDSGFYLCAWSPGQISGNTIYFGEGSWLTVV.

CDR3 loop: CASSPLSTGGLVSLHF. The CDR3 nucleotides are TGTGCCAGCAGCCCGCTGAGTACAGGGGGGTTAGTATCCCTCCACTTT. The chain links TRBV3-1 (or the pseudogene TRBV3-2) to TRBJ1-6; 8 positions agree with TRBD1. Germline assignment: CDR1 LGHDT and CDR2 YNNKEL (reference sequence). Trimming took 4 bases from V and 14 from J; bases not matched to a gene: 16. The CDR3 is 16 residues long.

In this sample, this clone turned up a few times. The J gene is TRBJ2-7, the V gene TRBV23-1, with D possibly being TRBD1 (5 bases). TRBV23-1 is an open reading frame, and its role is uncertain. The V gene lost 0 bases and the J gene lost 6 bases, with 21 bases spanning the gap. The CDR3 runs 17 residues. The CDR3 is CASSQSDICSLGTEQYV. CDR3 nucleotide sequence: TGCGCCAGCAGTCAATCGGACATCTGCTCTCTGGGTACCGAGCAGTACGTC.

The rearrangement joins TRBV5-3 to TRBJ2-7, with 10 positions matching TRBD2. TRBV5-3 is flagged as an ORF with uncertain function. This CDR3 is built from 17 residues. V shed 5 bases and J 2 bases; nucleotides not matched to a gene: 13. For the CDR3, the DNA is TGTGCCAGAAGGCCGATGAGCGGGAGGGAAGGGCCCTACGAGCAGTACTTC. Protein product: CARRPMSGREGPYEQYF.

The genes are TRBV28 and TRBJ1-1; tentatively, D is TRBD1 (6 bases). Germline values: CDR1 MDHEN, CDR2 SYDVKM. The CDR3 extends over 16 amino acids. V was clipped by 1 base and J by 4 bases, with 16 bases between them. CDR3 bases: TGTGCCAGCAGTTTATTTGGCGGGAGGGGGGGCACTGAAGCTTTCTTT. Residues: CASSLFGGRGGTEAFF.

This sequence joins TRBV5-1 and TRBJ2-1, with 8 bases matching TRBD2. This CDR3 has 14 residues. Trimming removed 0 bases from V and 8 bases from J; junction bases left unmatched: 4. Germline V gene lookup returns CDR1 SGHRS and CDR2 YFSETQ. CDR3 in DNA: TGCGCCAGCAGCTTGGCCGGGCGGGAGGATGAGCAGTTCTTC. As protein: CASSLAGREDEQFF.

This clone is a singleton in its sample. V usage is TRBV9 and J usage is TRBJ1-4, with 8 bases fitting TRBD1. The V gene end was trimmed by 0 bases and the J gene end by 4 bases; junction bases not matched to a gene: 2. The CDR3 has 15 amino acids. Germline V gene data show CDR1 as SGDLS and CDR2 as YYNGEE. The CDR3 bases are TGTGCCAGCAGCGTAGGGACAGGGTATAATGAAAAACTGTTTTTT. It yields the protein CASSVGTGYNEKLFF.

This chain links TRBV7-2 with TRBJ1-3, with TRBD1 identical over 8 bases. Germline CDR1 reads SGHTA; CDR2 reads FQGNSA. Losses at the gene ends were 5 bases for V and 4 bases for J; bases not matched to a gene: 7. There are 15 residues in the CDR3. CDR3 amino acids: CASSHQTGEGNTIYF. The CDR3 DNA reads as TGTGCCAGCAGCCATCAGACAGGGGAGGGAAACACCATATATTTT.

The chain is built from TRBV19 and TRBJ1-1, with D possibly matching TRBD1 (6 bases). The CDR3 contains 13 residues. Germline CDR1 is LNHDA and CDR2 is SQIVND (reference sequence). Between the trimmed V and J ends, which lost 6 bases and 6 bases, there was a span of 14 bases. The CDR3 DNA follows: TGTGCCAGTAGGGCCAGGGGTCTCGCTGAAGCTTTCTTT. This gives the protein CASRARGLAEAFF. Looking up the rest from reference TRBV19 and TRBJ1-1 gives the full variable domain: DGGITQSPKYLFRKEGQNVTLSCEQNLNHDAMYWYRQDPGQGLRLIYYSQIVNDFQKGDIAEGYSVSREKKESFPLTVTSAQKNPTAFYLCASRARGLAEAFFGQGTRLTVV.

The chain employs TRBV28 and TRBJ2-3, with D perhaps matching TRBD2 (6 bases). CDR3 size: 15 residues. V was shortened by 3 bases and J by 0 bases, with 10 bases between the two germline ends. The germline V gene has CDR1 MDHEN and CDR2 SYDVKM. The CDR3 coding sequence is TGTGCCAGCAGTTTGGGGGACTCTAGCACAGATACGCAGTATTTT. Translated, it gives CASSLGDSSTDTQYF.

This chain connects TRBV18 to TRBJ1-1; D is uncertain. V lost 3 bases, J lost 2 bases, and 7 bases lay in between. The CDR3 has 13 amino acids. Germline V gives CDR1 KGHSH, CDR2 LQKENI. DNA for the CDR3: TGTGCCAGCTCACCCGGGAGAAACACTGAAGCTTTCTTT. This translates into CASSPGRNTEAFF.

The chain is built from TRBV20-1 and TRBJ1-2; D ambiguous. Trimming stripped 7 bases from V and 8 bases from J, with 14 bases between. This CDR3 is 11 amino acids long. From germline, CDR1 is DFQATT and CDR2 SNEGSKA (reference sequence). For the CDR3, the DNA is TGCAGTGTTGGTGGGCTTGGGGGCTACACCTTC. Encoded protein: CSVGGLGGYTF.

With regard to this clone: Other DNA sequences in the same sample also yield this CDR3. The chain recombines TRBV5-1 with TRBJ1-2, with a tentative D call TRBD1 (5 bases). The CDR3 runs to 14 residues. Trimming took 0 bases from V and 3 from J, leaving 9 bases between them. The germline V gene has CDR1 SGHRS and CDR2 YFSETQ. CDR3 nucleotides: TGCGCCAGCAGCTTGGAGGGAGGGGACTATGGCTACACCTTC. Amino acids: CASSLEGGDYGYTF. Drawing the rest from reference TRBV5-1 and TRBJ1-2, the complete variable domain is KAGVTQTPRYLIKTRGQQVTLSCSPISGHRSVSWYQQTPGQGLQFLFEYFSETQRNKGNFPGRFSGRQFSNSRSEMNVSTLELGDSALYLCASSLEGGDYGYTFGSGTRLTVV.

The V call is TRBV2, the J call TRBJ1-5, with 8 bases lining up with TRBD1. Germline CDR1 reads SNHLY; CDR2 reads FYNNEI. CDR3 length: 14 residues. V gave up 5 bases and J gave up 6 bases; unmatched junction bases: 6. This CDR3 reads CASSKQGTGQPQHF. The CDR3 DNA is TGTGCCAGCAGTAAACAGGGGACAGGTCAGCCCCAGCATTTT.

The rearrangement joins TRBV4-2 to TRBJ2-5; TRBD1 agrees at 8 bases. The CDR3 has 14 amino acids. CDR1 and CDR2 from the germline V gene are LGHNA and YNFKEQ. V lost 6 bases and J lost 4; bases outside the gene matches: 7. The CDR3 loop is CASSRTGGIETQYF. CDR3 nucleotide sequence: TGTGCCAGCAGTCGAACAGGGGGAATAGAGACCCAGTACTTC.

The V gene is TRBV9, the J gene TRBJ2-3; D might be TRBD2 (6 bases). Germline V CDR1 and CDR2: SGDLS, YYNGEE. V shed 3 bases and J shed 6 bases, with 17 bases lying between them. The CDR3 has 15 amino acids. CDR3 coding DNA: TGTGCCAGCAGCGCTTTAGCGGCCACCGTGGATACGCAGTATTTT. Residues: CASSALAATVDTQYF.

The CDR3 DNA sequence: TGTGCCAGCAGCTTAGAGGCCGGGACAGGGGGAAATTCACCCCTCCACTTT. This codes for CASSLEAGTGGNSPLHF. This chain links TRBV7-8 with TRBJ1-6, with TRBD1 matching 11 bases. This CDR3 is 17 amino acids long. CDR1 SGHVS and CDR2 FQNEAQ come from the germline V gene. V shed 1 base, J shed 7 bases, and the junction held 6 bases outside the gene matches.

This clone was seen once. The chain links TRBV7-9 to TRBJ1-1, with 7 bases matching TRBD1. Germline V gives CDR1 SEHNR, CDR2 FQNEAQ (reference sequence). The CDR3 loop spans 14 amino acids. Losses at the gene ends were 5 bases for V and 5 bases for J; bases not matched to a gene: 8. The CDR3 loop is CASSPTQGQTEAFF. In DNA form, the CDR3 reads TGTGCCAGCAGCCCAACCCAGGGACAGACTGAAGCTTTCTTT.

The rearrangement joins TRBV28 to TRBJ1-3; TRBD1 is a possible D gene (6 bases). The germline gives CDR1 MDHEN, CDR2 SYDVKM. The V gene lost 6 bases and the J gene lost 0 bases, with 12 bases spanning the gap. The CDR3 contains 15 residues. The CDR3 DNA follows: TGTGCCAGCAGCGTGGACAGTGCCTCTGGAAACACCATATATTTT. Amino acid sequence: CASSVDSASGNTIYF.

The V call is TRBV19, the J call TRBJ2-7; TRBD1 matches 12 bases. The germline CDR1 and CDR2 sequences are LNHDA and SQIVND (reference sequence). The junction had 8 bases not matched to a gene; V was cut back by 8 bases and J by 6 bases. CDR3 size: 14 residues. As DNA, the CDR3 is TGTGCCAGTGGGCCGGGACAGGGGGCTGGCGAGCAGTACTTC. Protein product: CASGPGQGAGEQYF.

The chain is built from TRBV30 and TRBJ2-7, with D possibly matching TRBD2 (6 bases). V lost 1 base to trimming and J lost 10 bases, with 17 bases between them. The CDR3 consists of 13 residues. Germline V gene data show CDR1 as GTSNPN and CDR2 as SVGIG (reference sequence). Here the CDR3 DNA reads TGTGCCTGGAGTGGACAGAAGGCGGACTATCAGTACTTC. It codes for CAWSGQKADYQYF.

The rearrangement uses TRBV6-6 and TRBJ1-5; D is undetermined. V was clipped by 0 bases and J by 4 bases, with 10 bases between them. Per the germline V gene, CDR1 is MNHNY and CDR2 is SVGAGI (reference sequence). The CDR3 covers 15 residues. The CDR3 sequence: CASSYSERGNQPQHF. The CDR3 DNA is TGTGCCAGCAGTTACTCGGAACGAGGAAATCAGCCCCAGCATTTT.